These 18 T cell receptor beta chains were sequenced from one sample in a study of T cell responses to AZD1222 COVID-19 vaccine (dated by TCRdb to about 2021). The receptor library was made with the immunoSEQ multiplex PCR assay. In its TCRdb copy, this immuneACCESS table keeps in-frame sequences only and misses some clones. Where compared with another copy, unresolved V genes explain less than half of these, and the others have no known cause. Here the sample has over 100,000 clones; nearly 90% occur a single time. The top ten hold 9.5% to 15% of the sample. Per the publication, the time point label means: baseline before first vaccination. This specimen's treatment or condition label, interpreted: meningococcal conjugate vaccine given as trial control. The starting material was peripheral blood, obtained on day 0 of MenACWY control vaccination. Receptor source: an adult in good health.

The chain links TRBV3-1 (or the pseudogene TRBV3-2) to TRBJ2-7; 8 bases align to TRBD1. The germline V gene has CDR1 LGHDT and CDR2 YNNKEL (reference sequence). The CDR3 length is 15 residues. V was clipped by 4 bases and J by 6 bases; unmatched bases: 11. CDR3 bases: TGTGCCAGCAGCCCACATTCGGCAGGGGGCTTCGAGCAGTACTTC. Its translation: CASSPHSAGGFEQYF.

This clone showed up just once. V usage is TRBV4-1 and J usage is TRBJ1-6, with 8 bases that match TRBD1. Trimming at V came to 0 bases and at J to 3 bases, leaving 7 bases not matched to a gene. The CDR3 length is 18 residues. The V gene's germline CDR1 is MGHRA and CDR2 YSYEKL. The CDR3 bases are TGCGCCAGCAGCCAAGATACGTACGGGACAGGCTATAATTCACCCCTCCACTTT. Encoded protein: CASSQDTYGTGYNSPLHF.

The CDR3 DNA follows: TGTGCCAGCAGCCAAGGAGGGGGAGCTAGGACCGGGGAGCTGTTTTTT. This encodes CASSQGGGARTGELFF. V and J are TRBV5-6 and TRBJ2-2, with D perhaps given as TRBD1 or TRBD2 (6 bases each). V dropped 4 bases and J dropped 5 bases, with 18 bases sitting between them. CDR3 length equals 16 residues. CDR1 and CDR2 (germline): SGHDT, YYEEEE.

The chain links TRBV19 to TRBJ2-1; D remains ambiguous. This CDR3 spans 10 amino acids. Trimming removed 8 bases from V and 9 bases from J, with 8 bases in between. Per germline, CDR1 LNHDA and CDR2 SQIVND (reference sequence). The CDR3 DNA reads as TGTGCCAGTGGGTTCGGTGAGCAGTTCTTC. This sequence encodes CASGFGEQFF.

V and J are TRBV7-3 and TRBJ1-1, with TRBD1 matching 9 bases. This CDR3 comprises 15 residues. Losses at the gene ends were 5 bases for V and 2 bases for J; bases not matched to a gene: 6. In germline, CDR1 is SGHTA, CDR2 FQGTGA. CDR3 nucleotides: TGTGCCAGCAGCCCGGGACAGGGAGGAAACACTGAAGCTTTCTTT. This gives the protein CASSPGQGGNTEAFF.

Worth noting for this clone: Germline is not matched at one junction end, which may reflect a read error. This sequence joins TRBV28 and TRBJ1-5; TRBD1 matches 10 bases. Germline lookup yields CDR1 MDHEN and CDR2 SYDVKM. The length of the CDR3 is 16 residues. The CDR3, as DNA: TGTGCCAGCAGATTATGGGGGGAGACAGGGGGCCAGCCCCAGCATTTT. Translated: CASRLWGETGGQPQHF. Full variable domain (outside the CDR3, taken from reference TRBV28 and TRBJ1-5): DVKVTQSSRYLVKRTGEKVFLECVQDMDHENMFWYRQDPGLGLRLIYFSYDVKMKEKGDIPEGYSVSREKKERFSLILESASTNQTSMYLCASRLWGETGGQPQHFGDGTRLSIL.

V and J are TRBV21-1 and TRBJ1-6. TRBV21-1 is assigned pseudogene status. The CDR3 extends over 15 amino acids. The CDR3, as DNA: TGTGCCAGACCGGGCCTTAGCTCCTATAATTCACCCCTCCACTTT. Amino acids: CARPGLSSYNSPLHF.

CDR3 DNA: TGTGCCAGCTCACCAAATCCACAGAGCAATTCACCCCTCCACTTT. It specifies CASSPNPQSNSPLHF. This rearrangement joins TRBV18 to TRBJ1-6; no clear D. V was cut by 2 bases and J by 7 bases, with 12 bases left in between. Germline V gene lookup returns CDR1 KGHSH and CDR2 LQKENI. The CDR3 consists of 15 residues.

This chain links TRBV7-3 with TRBJ1-6, with D possibly matching TRBD1 (5 bases). The germline CDR1 and CDR2 sequences are SGHTA and FQGTGA. Between the trimmed V and J ends, which lost 2 bases and 0 bases, there was a span of 5 bases. This CDR3 has 15 amino acids. CDR3 protein: CASSLQGSYNSPLHF. CDR3 nucleotide sequence: TGTGCCAGCAGCTTACAGGGCTCCTATAATTCACCCCTCCACTTT.

The chain couples TRBV5-1 to TRBJ1-4; 7 bases fit TRBD1. This CDR3 is 15 amino acids long. Trimming at V came to 0 bases and at J to 6 bases, leaving 5 bases not matched to a gene. CDR1 and CDR2 (germline): SGHRS, YFSETQ. The CDR3 DNA is TGCGCCAGCAGCTTGGCCGGTCAGGGGGATGAAAAACTGTTTTTT. As protein: CASSLAGQGDEKLFF. The whole variable domain, remainder taken from reference TRBV5-1 and TRBJ1-4, is KAGVTQTPRYLIKTRGQQVTLSCSPISGHRSVSWYQQTPGQGLQFLFEYFSETQRNKGNFPGRFSGRQFSNSRSEMNVSTLELGDSALYLCASSLAGQGDEKLFFGSGTQLSVL.

The rearrangement uses TRBV2 and TRBJ1-2; TRBD1 matches at 10 bases. CDR3 length: 14 residues. The germline V gene encodes CDR1 SNHLY and CDR2 FYNNEI. Trimming removed 8 bases from V and 7 bases from J; junction bases left unmatched: 10. The CDR3 coding sequence is TGTGCCAGCGGGGGGGACAGGGGTTTCTCTGGCTACACCTTC. Protein product: CASGGDRGFSGYTF.

CDR3 DNA: TGTGCCAGCAGCGTAACAGGACCCGATGAGCAGTTCTTC. Translation gives CASSVTGPDEQFF. The V and J genes are TRBV9 and TRBJ2-1; tentative D call: TRBD1 (5 bases). The germline V gene encodes CDR1 SGDLS and CDR2 YYNGEE. CDR3 length: 13 amino acids. V dropped 1 base and J dropped 8 bases, with 10 bases sitting between them. Together with reference TRBV9 and TRBJ2-1, the CDR3 gives the full variable domain: DSGVTQTPKHLITATGQRVTLRCSPRSGDLSVYWYQQSLDQGLQFLIQYYNGEERAKGNILERFSAQQFPDLHSELNLSSLELGDSALYFCASSVTGPDEQFFGPGTRLTVL.

This chain links TRBV5-4 with TRBJ1-1, with D possibly matching TRBD1 (6 bases). CDR3 length: 14 residues. Germline CDR1 is SGHNT and CDR2 is YYREEE (reference sequence). Trimming removed 2 bases at V and 4 bases at J, with 12 bases between. The CDR3 sequence: CASSFPGGLTEAFF. The CDR3, as DNA: TGTGCCAGCAGCTTCCCCGGGGGCCTCACTGAAGCTTTCTTT.

In this sample, this clone turned up once. The rearrangement uses TRBV28 and TRBJ2-1, with 13 bases lining up with TRBD2. Trimming at V came to 10 bases and at J to 5 bases, leaving 8 bases not matched to a gene. Germline CDR1 reads MDHEN; CDR2 reads SYDVKM. This CDR3 is 15 amino acids long. The CDR3 reads CATLNGLAGDNEQFF. CDR3 sequence (DNA): TGTGCCACCCTTAATGGACTAGCGGGGGACAATGAGCAGTTCTTC.

J is TRBJ2-1 and V is TRBV3-1 (or the pseudogene TRBV3-2); 8 positions agree with TRBD2. V dropped 3 bases and J dropped 12; count of bases not matched to a gene: 10. The CDR3 length is 14 residues. Looked up from germline, CDR1 is LGHDT and CDR2 is YNNKEL (reference sequence). The CDR3 loop reads CASSQRPGGLGQFF. The CDR3 DNA is TGTGCCAGCAGCCAGCGCCCGGGGGGGCTGGGGCAGTTCTTC.

The chain employs TRBV2 and TRBJ1-6, with D hard to call. Trimming shortened V by 4 bases and J by 8 bases, and 6 bases separated the two germline ends. The CDR3 runs to 12 residues. Germline V lookup: CDR1 SNHLY, CDR2 FYNNEI. The CDR3 here is CASSVSDSPLHF. The CDR3 nucleotides are TGTGCCAGCAGTGTGTCCGATTCACCCCTCCACTTT.

The J gene is TRBJ2-7, the V gene TRBV15; 10 nucleotides line up with TRBD2. The CDR3 sequence is 14 residues long. Germline V gene lookup returns CDR1 LNHNV and CDR2 YYDKDF (reference sequence). V dropped 5 bases and J dropped 5; count of bases not matched to a gene: 6. The CDR3 DNA is TGTGCCACCAGCGAACTAGCGGGATCCCACGAGCAGTACTTC. Translated: CATSELAGSHEQYF.

CDR3 bases: TGTGCCTGGGGCCCTGGTGGGGAAGTTTCGGAGGAGCAGTACTTC. Translated, it gives CAWGPGGEVSEEQYF. The chain joins TRBV30 to TRBJ2-7; D is ambiguous. The CDR3 extends over 15 amino acids. Germline CDR1 reads GTSNPN; CDR2 reads SVGIG (reference sequence). The V end was cut by 5 bases, the J end by 7 bases, with 24 bases between.